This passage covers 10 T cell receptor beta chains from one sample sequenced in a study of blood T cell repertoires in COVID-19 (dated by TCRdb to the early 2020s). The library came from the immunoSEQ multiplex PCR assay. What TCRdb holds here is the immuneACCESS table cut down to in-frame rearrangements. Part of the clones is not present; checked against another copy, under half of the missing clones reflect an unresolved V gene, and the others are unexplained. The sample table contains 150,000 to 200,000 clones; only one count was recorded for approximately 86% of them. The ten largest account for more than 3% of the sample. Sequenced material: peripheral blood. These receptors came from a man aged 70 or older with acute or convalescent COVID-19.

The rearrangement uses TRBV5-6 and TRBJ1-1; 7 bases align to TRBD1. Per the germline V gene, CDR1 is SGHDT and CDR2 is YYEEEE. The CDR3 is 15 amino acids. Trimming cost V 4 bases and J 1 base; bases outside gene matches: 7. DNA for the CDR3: TGTGCCAGCAGCCTACAGACAGGGTCGAACACTGAAGCTTTCTTT. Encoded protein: CASSLQTGSNTEAFF.

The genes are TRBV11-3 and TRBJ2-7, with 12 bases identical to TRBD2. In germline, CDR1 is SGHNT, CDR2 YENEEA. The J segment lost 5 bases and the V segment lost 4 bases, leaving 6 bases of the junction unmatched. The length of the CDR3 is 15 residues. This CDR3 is CASSSTSGGIHEQYF. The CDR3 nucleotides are TGTGCCAGCAGCTCTACTAGCGGGGGGATCCACGAGCAGTACTTC. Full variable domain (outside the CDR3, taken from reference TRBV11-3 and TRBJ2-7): EAGVVQSPRYKIIEKKQPVAFWCNPISGHNTLYWYLQNLGQGPELLIRYENEEAVDDSQLPKDRFSAERLKGVDSTLKIQPAELGDSAVYLCASSSTSGGIHEQYFGPGTRLTVT.

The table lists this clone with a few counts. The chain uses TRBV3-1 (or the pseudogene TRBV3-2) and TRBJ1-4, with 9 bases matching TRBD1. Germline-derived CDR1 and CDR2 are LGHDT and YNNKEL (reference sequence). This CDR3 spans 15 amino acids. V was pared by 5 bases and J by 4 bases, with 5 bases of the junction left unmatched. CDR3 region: CASSDYRGHNEKLFF. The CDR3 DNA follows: TGTGCCAGCAGCGACTACAGGGGGCATAATGAAAAACTGTTTTTT.

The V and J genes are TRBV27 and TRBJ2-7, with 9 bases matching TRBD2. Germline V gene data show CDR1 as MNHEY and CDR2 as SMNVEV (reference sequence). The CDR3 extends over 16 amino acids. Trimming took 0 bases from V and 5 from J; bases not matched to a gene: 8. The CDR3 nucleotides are TGTGCCAGCAGTTTATCCCCCGGGACTAGCCTCGACGAGCAGTACTTC. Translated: CASSLSPGTSLDEQYF.

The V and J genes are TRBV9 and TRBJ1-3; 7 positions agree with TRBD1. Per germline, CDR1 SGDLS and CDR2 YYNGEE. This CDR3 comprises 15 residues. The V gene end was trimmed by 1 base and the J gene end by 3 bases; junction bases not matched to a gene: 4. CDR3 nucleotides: TGTGCCAGCAGCGTACGACAGGGAGGTGGAAACACCATATATTTT. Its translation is CASSVRQGGGNTIYF. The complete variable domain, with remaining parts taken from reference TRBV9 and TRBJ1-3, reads DSGVTQTPKHLITATGQRVTLRCSPRSGDLSVYWYQQSLDQGLQFLIQYYNGEERAKGNILERFSAQQFPDLHSELNLSSLELGDSALYFCASSVRQGGGNTIYFGEGSWLTVV.

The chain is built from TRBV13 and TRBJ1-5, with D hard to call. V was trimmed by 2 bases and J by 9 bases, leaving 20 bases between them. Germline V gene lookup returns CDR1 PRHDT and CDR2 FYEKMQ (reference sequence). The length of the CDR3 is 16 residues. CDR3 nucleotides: TGTGCCAGCAGCTTAAGGCCCCCCAGGATATTGTTGCCCCAGCATTTT. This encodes CASSLRPPRILLPQHF.

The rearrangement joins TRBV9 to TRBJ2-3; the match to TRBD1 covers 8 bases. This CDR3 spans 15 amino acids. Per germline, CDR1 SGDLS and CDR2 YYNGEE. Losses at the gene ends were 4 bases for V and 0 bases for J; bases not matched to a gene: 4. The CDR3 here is CASSSRQGSTDTQYF. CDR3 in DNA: TGTGCCAGCAGCTCCCGACAGGGGAGCACAGATACGCAGTATTTT.

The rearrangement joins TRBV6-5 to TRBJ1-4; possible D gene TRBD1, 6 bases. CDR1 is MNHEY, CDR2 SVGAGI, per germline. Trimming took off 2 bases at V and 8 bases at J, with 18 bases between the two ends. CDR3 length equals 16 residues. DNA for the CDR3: TGTGCCAGCAGTTACGCACCGGGACACCGGCACGAAAAACTGTTTTTT. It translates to CASSYAPGHRHEKLFF.

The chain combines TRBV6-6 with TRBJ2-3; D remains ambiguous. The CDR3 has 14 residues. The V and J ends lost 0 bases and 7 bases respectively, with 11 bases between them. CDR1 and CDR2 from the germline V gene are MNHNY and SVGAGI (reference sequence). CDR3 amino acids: CASSYSTTLYTQYF. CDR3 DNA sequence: TGTGCCAGCAGTTACTCGACGACTCTTTATACGCAGTATTTT.

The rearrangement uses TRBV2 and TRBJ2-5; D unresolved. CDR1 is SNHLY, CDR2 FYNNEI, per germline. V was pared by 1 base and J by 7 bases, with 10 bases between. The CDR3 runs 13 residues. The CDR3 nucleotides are TGTGCCAGCAGTGAAGGATTTCGAGGGACCCAGTACTTC. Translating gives CASSEGFRGTQYF. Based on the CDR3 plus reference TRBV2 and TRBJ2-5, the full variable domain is EPEVTQTPSHQVTQMGQEVILRCVPISNHLYFYWYRQILGQKVEFLVSFYNNEISEKSEIFDDQFSVERPDGSNFTLKIRSTKLEDSAMYFCASSEGFRGTQYFGPGTRLLVL.